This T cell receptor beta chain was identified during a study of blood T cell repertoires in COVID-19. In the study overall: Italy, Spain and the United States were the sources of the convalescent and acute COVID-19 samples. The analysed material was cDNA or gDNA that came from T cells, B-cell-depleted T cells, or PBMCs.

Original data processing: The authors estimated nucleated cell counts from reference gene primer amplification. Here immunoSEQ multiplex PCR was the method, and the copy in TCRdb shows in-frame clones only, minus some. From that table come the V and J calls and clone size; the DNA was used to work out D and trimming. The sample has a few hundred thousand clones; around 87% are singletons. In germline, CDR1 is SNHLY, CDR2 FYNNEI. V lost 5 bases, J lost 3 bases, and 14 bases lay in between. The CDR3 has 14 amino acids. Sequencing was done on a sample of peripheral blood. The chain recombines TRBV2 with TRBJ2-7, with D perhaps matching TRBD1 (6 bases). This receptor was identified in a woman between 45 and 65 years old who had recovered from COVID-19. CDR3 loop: CASSSRTAYYEQYF. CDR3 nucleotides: TGTGCCAGCAGTTCTCGGACAGCCTACTACGAGCAGTACTTC. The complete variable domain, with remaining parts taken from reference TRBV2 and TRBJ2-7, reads EPEVTQTPSHQVTQMGQEVILRCVPISNHLYFYWYRQILGQKVEFLVSFYNNEISEKSEIFDDQFSVERPDGSNFTLKIRSTKLEDSAMYFCASSSRTAYYEQYFGPGTRLTVT.